The sequence of this TCR beta chain was determined in a study of post-analysis software for immune sequencing data. Prepared libraries of TCR beta cDNA carried unique molecular identifiers. Hundreds of thousands of cDNA molecules came from 1 to 10 million T cells. TCRdb used MiXCR to reprocess the PCR reads, holding one entry per CDR3 protein. The repertoire includes about half a million distinct CDR3 sequences, approximately 31% of them detected once, and about 5.6% sits in the top ten. This clonotype was seen a few times. Its antigen is still unknown. V lost 3 bases to trimming and J lost 2 bases; unmatched junction nucleotides: 7. The germline gives CDR1 LGHNA, CDR2 YNFKEQ. CDR3 size: 16 residues. Study-wide results and limits: Patients had higher frequencies than controls of roughly five TRBV segments, including TRBV5-6, TRBV5-1 and TRBV20-1.

The sequenced material came from blood. The V and J genes are TRBV4-2 and TRBJ2-3, with 8 bases identical to TRBD2. This clonotype was obtained from a girl aged 2 to 17 with multiple sclerosis. The CDR3 sequence is CASSQNPGGNTDTQYF. The CDR3 DNA is TGTGCCAGCAGCCAGAATCCGGGGGGGAACACAGATACGCAGTATTTT.